One and the same sample provided the 9 T cell receptor beta chains below, sequenced in a study of metastatic and nonmetastatic thyroid tumors. TCRdb re-analyzed the PCR reads through MiXCR. The data contain roughly 34,000 clones, 20% to 25% of them singletons. The entire patient cohort was treatment-naive prior to thyroid surgery. Sequencing used tumor tissue. These receptors all stem from a male donor with papillary thyroid cancer or a benign thyroid nodule (not recorded which). Some clones in this sample may be carry-over from other donors' samples.

This clone is deemed medium-sized. The chain is built from TRBV11-2 and TRBJ1-6, with 8 bases identical to TRBD1. After removal of 6 bases from V and 8 bases from J, the junction contained 9 bases not matched to a gene. Germline CDR1 and CDR2: SGHAT and FQNNGV. This CDR3 has 15 amino acids. In nucleotides, the CDR3 is TGTGCCAGCAGTCGGCAGGACAGGGCGTATTCACCCCTCCACTTT. Protein product: CASSRQDRAYSPLHF.

The rearrangement uses TRBV5-1 and TRBJ2-5; tentatively, D is TRBD1 (6 bases). CDR1 is SGHRS, CDR2 YFSETQ, per germline. Trimming cost V 2 bases and J 1 base, with 12 bases left between them. This CDR3 is built from 15 residues. Here the CDR3 reads CASSFQGGSQETQYF. Here the CDR3 DNA reads TGCGCCAGCAGCTTCCAAGGGGGTTCCCAAGAGACCCAGTACTTC.

This clone is medium-sized by share. V gene TRBV6-1 combines with J gene TRBJ1-6; 8 bases are shared with TRBD1. After removal of 1 base from V and 4 bases from J, the junction contained 3 bases not matched to a gene. The CDR3 contains 16 residues. Germline CDR1 reads MNHNS; CDR2 reads SASEGT. CDR3 nucleotides: TGTGCCAGCAGTGAAGAGACAGGGGCTTATAATTCACCCCTCCACTTT. This codes for CASSEETGAYNSPLHF.

The chain carries TRBV2 and TRBJ1-2; no reliable D call. The CDR3 runs 14 residues. Germline loops: CDR1 SNHLY, CDR2 FYNNEI. Trimming left V 1 base short and J 4 bases short, with 10 bases between. The CDR3 DNA sequence: TGTGCCAGCAGTGAAGAGATGGCAGGCTATGGCTACACCTTC. This encodes CASSEEMAGYGYTF.

There are many counts of this clone. The V and J genes are TRBV7-3 and TRBJ2-2, with D perhaps TRBD1 or TRBD2 (7 bases each). This CDR3 spans 16 amino acids. CDR1 is SGHTA, CDR2 FQGTGA, per germline. Trimming shortened V by 5 bases and J by 10 bases, and 23 bases separated the two germline ends. The CDR3 reads CASSPLGGGRYPELFF. The CDR3 DNA reads as TGTGCCAGCAGCCCCCTAGGGGGCGGGAGATACCCGGAGCTGTTTTTT.

This clone was observed at least ten times. The chain carries TRBV20-1 and TRBJ2-3; TRBD1 matches at 7 bases. The CDR3 is 15 amino acids. From germline, CDR1 is DFQATT and CDR2 SNEGSKA (reference sequence). V lost 5 bases, J lost 0 bases, and 8 bases stayed unmatched. CDR3 loop: CSALSDRVSTDTQYF. The CDR3 DNA is TGCAGTGCTCTCAGTGACAGGGTGAGCACAGATACGCAGTATTTT.

The gene calls are TRBV4-2 and TRBJ1-2, with TRBD1 matching over 8 bases. Germline V CDR1 and CDR2: LGHNA, YNFKEQ. This CDR3 spans 16 amino acids. V was pared by 1 base and J by 0 bases, with 4 bases of the junction left unmatched. This chain's CDR3 is CASSQGTGGANYGYTF. The CDR3 DNA is TGTGCCAGCAGCCAAGGTACAGGGGGAGCTAACTATGGCTACACCTTC.

This clone qualifies as medium-sized. CDR3 in DNA: TGTGCCAGCAGCCTTATACAGGGGACCTACAATGAGCAGTTCTTC. Protein: CASSLIQGTYNEQFF. The chain combines TRBV27 with TRBJ2-1; TRBD1 matches at 7 bases. Trimming cost V 6 bases and J 2 bases; bases outside gene matches: 7. The CDR3 is 15 residues long. CDR1 MNHEY and CDR2 SMNVEV come from the germline V gene (reference sequence).

A remark on this clone: The CDR3 end shows no conserved phenylalanine or tryptophan, and so a read error is likely. The chain has TRBV20-1 and TRBJ2-1, with 8 bases that match TRBD2. The V segment lost 3 bases and the J segment 0 bases; nucleotides outside the gene matches: 7. The germline CDR1 and CDR2 sequences are DFQATT and SNEGSKA (reference sequence). The CDR3 covers 16 residues. The CDR3 protein is CSASRLASSSYNEQFL. CDR3 DNA: TGCAGTGCTAGCAGACTAGCGAGTAGCTCCTACAATGAGCAGTTCTTA.